This T cell receptor beta chain was retrieved from a study of metastatic and nonmetastatic thyroid tumors. Turning to the study itself: Patients with malignant and benign thyroid disease provided blood and tumor or nodule tissue, whose repertoires were compared. Study-wide findings and caveats: Malignant thyroid tumors reportedly exceeded benign nodules significantly in TCR beta diversity, with the difference appearing in blood and tumor.

The authors' processing: The authors used CDR3 differences across clinicopathological groups to build a distant-metastasis classifier for papillary thyroid cancer. TCRdb used MiXCR to call clones anew from the PCR reads. The V and J calls here are based on TCRdb, not the publication. The table has under 30,000 clones, around a quarter seen once. Germline lookup yields CDR1 SGDLS and CDR2 YYNGEE. The ends were cut back, 0 bases at V and 4 bases at J, with 19 bases in the middle. The CDR3 has 17 residues. At least ten counts were recorded for this clone. What it binds is unknown. Not a single patient had been given any form of treatment at any point before undergoing thyroid surgery.

J is TRBJ1-2 and V is TRBV9; D not certain. The sample consisted of blood. The clonotype originates from a female donor with papillary thyroid cancer or a benign thyroid nodule (not recorded which). Some clones in this sample may be carry-over from other donors' samples. The CDR3 is CASSVVEAPTPLYGYTF. The CDR3 DNA sequence: TGTGCCAGCAGCGTAGTAGAGGCTCCCACACCTCTCTATGGCTACACCTTC.